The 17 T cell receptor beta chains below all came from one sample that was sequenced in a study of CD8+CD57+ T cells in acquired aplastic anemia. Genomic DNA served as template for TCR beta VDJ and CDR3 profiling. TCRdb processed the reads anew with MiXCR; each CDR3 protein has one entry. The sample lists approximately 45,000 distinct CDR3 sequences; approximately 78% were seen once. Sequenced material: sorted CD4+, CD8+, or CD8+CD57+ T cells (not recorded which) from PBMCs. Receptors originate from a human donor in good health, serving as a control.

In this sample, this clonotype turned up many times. The CDR3 DNA reads as TGTGCCAGCAGTCCAAGGGGGGAGGTTGAAGCTTTCTTT. This gives the protein CASSPRGEVEAFF. The V gene is TRBV28, the J gene TRBJ1-1; possibly TRBD1 for D (6 bases). The CDR3 consists of 13 residues. Trimming stripped 5 bases from V and 7 bases from J, with 14 bases between. Germline V CDR1 and CDR2: MDHEN, SYDVKM.

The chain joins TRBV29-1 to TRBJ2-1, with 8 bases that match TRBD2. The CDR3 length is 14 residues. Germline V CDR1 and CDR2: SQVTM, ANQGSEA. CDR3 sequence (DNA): TGCAGTGTCACTAGCGGTCTACACTACAATGAGCAGTTCTTC. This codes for CSVTSGLHYNEQFF.

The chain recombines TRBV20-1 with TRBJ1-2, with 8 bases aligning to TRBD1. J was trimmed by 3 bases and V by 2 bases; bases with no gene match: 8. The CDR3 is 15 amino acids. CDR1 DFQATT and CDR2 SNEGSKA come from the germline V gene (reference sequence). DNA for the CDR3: TGCAGTGCTAGATTTCAGGGGGCTCGGGACTATGGCTACACCTTC. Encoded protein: CSARFQGARDYGYTF.

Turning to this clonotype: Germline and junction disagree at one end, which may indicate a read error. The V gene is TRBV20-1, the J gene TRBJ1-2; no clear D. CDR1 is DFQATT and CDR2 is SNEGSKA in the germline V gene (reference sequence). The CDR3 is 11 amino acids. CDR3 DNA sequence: TGCAGTGCTAGAGACCGCGGACGATTGAACTTC. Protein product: CSARDRGRLNF.

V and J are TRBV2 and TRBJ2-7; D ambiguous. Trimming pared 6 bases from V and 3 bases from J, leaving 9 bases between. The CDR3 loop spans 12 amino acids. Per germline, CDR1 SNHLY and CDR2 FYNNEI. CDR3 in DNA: TGTGCCAGCAGGGGTGACGGCTACGAGCAGTACTTC. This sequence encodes CASRGDGYEQYF.

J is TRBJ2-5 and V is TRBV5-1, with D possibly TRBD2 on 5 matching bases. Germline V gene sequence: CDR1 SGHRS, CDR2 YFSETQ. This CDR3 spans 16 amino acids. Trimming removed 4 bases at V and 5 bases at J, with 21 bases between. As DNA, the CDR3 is TGCGCCAGCAGCCCCGGGTTGGTAGCGAGAGAGGAGACCCAGTACTTC. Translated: CASSPGLVAREETQYF.

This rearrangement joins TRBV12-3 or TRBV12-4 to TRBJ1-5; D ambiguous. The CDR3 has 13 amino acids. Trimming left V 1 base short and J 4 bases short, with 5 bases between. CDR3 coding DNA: TGTGCCAGCAGTTTAGGAAGGAATCAGCCCCAGCATTTT. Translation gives CASSLGRNQPQHF.

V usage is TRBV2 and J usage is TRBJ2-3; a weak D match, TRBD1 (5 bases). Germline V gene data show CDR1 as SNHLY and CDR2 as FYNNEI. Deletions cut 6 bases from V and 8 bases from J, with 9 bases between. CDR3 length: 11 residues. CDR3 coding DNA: TGTGCCAGCAGAGGGGTGGGTACGCAGTATTTT. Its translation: CASRGVGTQYF.

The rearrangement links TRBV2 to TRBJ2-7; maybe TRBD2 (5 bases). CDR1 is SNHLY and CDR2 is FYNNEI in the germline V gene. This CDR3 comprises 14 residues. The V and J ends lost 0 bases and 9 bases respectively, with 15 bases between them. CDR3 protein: CASSEAPGIQGQYF. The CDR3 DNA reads TGTGCCAGCAGTGAAGCGCCGGGGATTCAAGGGCAGTACTTC.

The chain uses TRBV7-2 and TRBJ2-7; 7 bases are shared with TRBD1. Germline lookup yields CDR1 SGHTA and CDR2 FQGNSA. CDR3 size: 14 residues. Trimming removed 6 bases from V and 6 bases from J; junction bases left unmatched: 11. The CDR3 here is CASSAPPGQAEQYF. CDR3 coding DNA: TGTGCCAGCAGTGCCCCCCCCGGACAGGCCGAGCAGTACTTC.

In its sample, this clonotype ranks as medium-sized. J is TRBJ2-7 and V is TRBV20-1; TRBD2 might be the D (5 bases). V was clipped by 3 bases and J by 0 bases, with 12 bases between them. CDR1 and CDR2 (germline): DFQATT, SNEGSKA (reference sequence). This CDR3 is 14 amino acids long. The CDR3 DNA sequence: TGCAGTGCTAGGGCGGACTTTTCCTCCTACGAGCAGTACTTC. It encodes CSARADFSSYEQYF.

CDR3: CASMEGVPGEQYF. The CDR3 bases are TGCGCCAGCATGGAGGGGGTTCCGGGCGAGCAGTACTTC. The J gene is TRBJ2-7, the V gene TRBV5-1; TRBD1 or TRBD2 may be the D gene (6 bases each). The CDR3 is 13 residues long. V was cut by 6 bases and J by 6 bases, with 16 bases left in between. Germline CDR1 SGHRS, CDR2 YFSETQ.

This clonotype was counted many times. The CDR3 protein is CSARRKGQGSYEQYF. The CDR3 bases are TGCAGTGCTAGGAGAAAGGGACAGGGGAGCTACGAGCAGTACTTC. V is TRBV20-1 and J is TRBJ2-7; 10 bases line up with TRBD1. The CDR3 runs to 15 residues. Germline V gene data show CDR1 as DFQATT and CDR2 as SNEGSKA (reference sequence). After removal of 3 bases from V and 3 bases from J, the junction contained 8 bases not matched to a gene.

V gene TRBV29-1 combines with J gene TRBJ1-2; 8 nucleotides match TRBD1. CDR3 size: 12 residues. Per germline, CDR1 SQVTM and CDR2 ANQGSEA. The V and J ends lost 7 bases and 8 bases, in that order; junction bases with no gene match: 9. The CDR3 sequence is CSATLTGDGYTF. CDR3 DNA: TGCAGCGCCACTCTGACAGGGGACGGCTACACCTTC.

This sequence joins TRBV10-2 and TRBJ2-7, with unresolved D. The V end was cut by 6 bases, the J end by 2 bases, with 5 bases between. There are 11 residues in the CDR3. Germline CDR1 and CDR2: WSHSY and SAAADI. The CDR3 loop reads CASRDPYEQYF. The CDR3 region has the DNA TGCGCCAGCAGGGACCCCTACGAGCAGTACTTC.

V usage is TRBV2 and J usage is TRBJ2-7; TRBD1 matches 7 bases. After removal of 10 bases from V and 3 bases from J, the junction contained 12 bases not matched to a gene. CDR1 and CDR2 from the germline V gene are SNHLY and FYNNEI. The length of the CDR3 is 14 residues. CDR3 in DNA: TGTGCCACCACGAGAGACAGGGAAGGCTACGAGCAGTACTTC. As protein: CATTRDREGYEQYF.

CDR3 sequence: CASSGTVASYEQYF. In nucleotides, the CDR3 is TGTGCCAGTAGCGGGACAGTCGCCTCCTACGAGCAGTACTTC. The rearrangement joins TRBV19 to TRBJ2-7, with TRBD1 matching over 7 bases. This CDR3 is built from 14 residues. Per germline, CDR1 LNHDA and CDR2 SQIVND (reference sequence). Losses at the gene ends were 6 bases for V and 0 bases for J; bases not matched to a gene: 5.